This TCR beta chain was obtained from a study of regulatory T cells in long-lasting Graves disease. The sample's time point: newly diagnosed GD, antithyroid drugs for less than 3 months. From RNA extracted from PBMCs, the TCR library was made. Library construction for TCR beta used iRepertoire HTBI primers and Arm-PCR of CDR3 regions. TCRdb re-called the multiplex PCR reads with MiXCR, one entry per CDR3 protein. The sample includes roughly 220,000 distinct CDR3 sequences, around 16% of them seen just once. The TCR was taken from a female donor with Graves disease. The source material was peripheral blood mononuclear cells (PBMCs), sampled at new diagnosis, from a patient treated with antithyroid drugs.

The CDR3 coding sequence is TGCAGTGCTAGTGGGGGGGTCAACACAGATACGCAGTATTTT. Translating gives CSASGGVNTDTQYF. The chain combines TRBV20-1 with TRBJ2-3; TRBD2 aligns across 7 bases. Unmatched junction bases numbered 5, after V lost 3 bases and J lost 2 bases. Germline V lookup: CDR1 DFQATT, CDR2 SNEGSKA (reference sequence). The CDR3 spans 14 residues.